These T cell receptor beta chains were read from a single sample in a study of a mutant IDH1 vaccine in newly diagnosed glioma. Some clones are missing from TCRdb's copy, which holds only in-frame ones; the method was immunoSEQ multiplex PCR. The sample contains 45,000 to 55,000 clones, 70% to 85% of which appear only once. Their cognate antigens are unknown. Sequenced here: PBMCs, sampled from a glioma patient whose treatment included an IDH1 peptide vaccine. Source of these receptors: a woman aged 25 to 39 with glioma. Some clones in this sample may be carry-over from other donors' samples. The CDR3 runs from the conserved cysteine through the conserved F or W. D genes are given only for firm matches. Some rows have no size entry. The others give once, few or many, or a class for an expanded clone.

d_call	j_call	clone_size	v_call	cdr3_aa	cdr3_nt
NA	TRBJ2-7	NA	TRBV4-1	CASSSTSYEQYF	TGCGCCAGCTCATCAACCTCCTACGAGCAGTACTTC
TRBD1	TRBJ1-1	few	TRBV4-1	CASSPLGGGSEAFF	TGCGCCAGCAGTCCCCTAGGGGGCGGGAGTGAAGCTTTCTTT
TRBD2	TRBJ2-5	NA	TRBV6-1	CASSGQAGVAQETQYF	TGTGCCAGCAGTGGGCAAGCGGGAGTGGCCCAAGAGACCCAGTACTTC
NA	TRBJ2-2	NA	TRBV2	CASSVLGSTGELFF	TGTGCCAGCAGTGTATTGGGGAGCACCGGGGAGCTGTTTTTT
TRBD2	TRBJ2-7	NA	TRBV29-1	CSVGLAGDYEQYF	TGCAGCGTTGGGCTAGCGGGGGACTACGAGCAGTACTTC
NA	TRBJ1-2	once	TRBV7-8	CASLSSPGLGYGYTF	TGTGCCAGCCTTTCGTCTCCAGGTTTAGGGTATGGCTACACCTTC
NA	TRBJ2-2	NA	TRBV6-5	CASSSSGVGELFF	TGTGCCAGCAGTTCCTCTGGTGTCGGGGAGCTGTTTTTT
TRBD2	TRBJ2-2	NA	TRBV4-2	CASSPREGGSGTGELFF	TGTGCCAGCAGCCCCAGAGAAGGCGGGAGTGGAACCGGGGAGCTGTTTTTT
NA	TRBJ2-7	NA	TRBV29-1	CSVGTNYEQYF	TGCAGCGTTGGGACTAACTACGAGCAGTACTTC
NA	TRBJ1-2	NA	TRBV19	CASSLRHSGTGYTF	TGTGCCAGTAGTCTTCGCCATTCGGGGACTGGCTACACCTTC
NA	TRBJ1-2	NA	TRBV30	CAWTDNHYGYTF	TGTGCCTGGACGGACAACCACTATGGCTACACCTTC
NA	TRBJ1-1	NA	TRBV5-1	CASSLLRMNTEAFF	TGCGCCAGCAGCTTGCTCCGGATGAACACTGAAGCTTTCTTT
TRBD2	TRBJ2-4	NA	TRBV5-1	CASSLELAGAKIAKNIQYF	TGCGCCAGCAGCTTGGAACTAGCGGGAGCGAAGATAGCCAAAAACATTCAGTACTTC
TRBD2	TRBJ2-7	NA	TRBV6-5	CASSSGLAGVEQYF	TGTGCCAGCAGTTCAGGACTAGCGGGAGTCGAGCAGTACTTC
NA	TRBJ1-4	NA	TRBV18	CASSPRDRGSNEKLFF	TGTGCCAGCTCACCGCGGGACCGCGGATCTAATGAAAAACTGTTTTTT
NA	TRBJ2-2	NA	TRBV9	CASSVGTTNTGELFF	TGTGCCAGCAGCGTAGGGACTACGAACACCGGGGAGCTGTTTTTT
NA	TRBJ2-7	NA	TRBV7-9	CASSLVPSRRVYEQYF	TGTGCCAGCAGCTTAGTACCATCTCGGAGGGTCTACGAGCAGTACTTC
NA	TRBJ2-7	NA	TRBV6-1	CASRTGVGAYEQYF	TGTGCCAGCAGGACGGGAGTTGGGGCCTACGAGCAGTACTTC
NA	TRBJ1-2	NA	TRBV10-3	CAISETGYGYTF	TGTGCCATCAGTGAGACAGGGTACGGCTACACCTTC
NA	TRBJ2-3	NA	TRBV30	CVWSQGVQPDTQYF	TGTGTTTGGTCCCAAGGGGTCCAGCCAGATACGCAGTATTTT
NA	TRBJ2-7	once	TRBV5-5	CASSGDGTYERYF	TGTGCCAGCAGCGGGGACGGGACCTACGAGCGGTACTTC
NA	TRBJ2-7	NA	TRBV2	CASSEAFYPRRLEQYF	TGTGCCAGCAGTGAAGCGTTCTACCCCAGAAGGCTCGAGCAGTACTTC
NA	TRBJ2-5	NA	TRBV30	CAWSVQQETQYF	TGTGCCTGGAGTGTACAGCAAGAGACCCAGTACTTC
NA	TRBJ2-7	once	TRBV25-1	CASRGRVAYEQYF	TGTGCCAGCAGAGGGCGGGTGGCCTACGAGCAGTACTTC
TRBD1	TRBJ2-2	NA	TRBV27	CASSLIGTGHTGELFF	TGTGCCAGCAGTCTTATAGGGACAGGGCACACCGGGGAGCTGTTTTTT
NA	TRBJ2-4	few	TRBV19	CASSISPSIQGKNIQYF	TGTGCCAGTAGTATATCCCCAAGCATTCAAGGCAAAAACATTCAGTACTTC
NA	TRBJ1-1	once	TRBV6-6	CASRDSKNTEAFF	TGTGCCAGCCGAGACAGCAAGAACACTGAAGCTTTCTTT
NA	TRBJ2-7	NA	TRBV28	CASSRPTVSEQYF	TGTGCCAGCAGCCGGCCGACAGTCTCCGAGCAGTACTTC
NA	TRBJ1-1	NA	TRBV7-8	CASSDKGGRFEAFF	TGTGCCAGCAGCGACAAGGGGGGGAGGTTTGAAGCTTTCTTT
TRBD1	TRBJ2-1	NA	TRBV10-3	CAITPGQGNEQFF	TGTGCCATCACCCCGGGACAGGGCAATGAGCAGTTCTTC
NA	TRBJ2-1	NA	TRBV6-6	CASSYIGLPGNEQFF	TGTGCCAGCAGTTACATTGGACTACCGGGCAATGAGCAGTTCTTC
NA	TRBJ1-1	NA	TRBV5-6	CASSPGGKKNTEAFF	TGTGCCAGCAGCCCCGGAGGTAAGAAGAACACTGAAGCTTTCTTT
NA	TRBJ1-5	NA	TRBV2	CASIASRVLENQPQHF	TGTGCCAGCATCGCGTCAAGGGTTTTAGAAAATCAGCCCCAGCATTTT
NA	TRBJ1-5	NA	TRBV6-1	CASGTGLDQPQHF	TGTGCCAGCGGAACAGGGCTGGACCAGCCCCAGCATTTT
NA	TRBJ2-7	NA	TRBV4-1	CASSQVRDLTYEQYF	TGCGCCAGCAGCCAAGTCCGGGACTTAACCTACGAGCAGTACTTC
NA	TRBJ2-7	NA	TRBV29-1	CSAKTTGRYEQYF	TGCAGCGCCAAGACAACCGGGAGATACGAGCAGTACTTC
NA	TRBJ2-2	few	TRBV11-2	CASSGVGGELFF	TGTGCCAGCAGCGGCGTTGGGGGGGAGCTGTTTTTT
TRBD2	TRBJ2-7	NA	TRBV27	CASSFISPQRGPYEQYF	TGTGCCAGCAGTTTTATCTCACCGCAGCGGGGGCCCTACGAGCAGTACTTC
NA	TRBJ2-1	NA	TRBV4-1	CASSQKQGHEQFF	TGCGCCAGCAGCCAAAAACAGGGACATGAGCAGTTCTTC
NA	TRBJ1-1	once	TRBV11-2	CASSFRARTRDTEAFF	TGTGCCAGCAGCTTTAGGGCCCGGACGCGCGACACTGAAGCTTTCTTT
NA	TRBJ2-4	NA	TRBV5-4	CASSFTGLSKGIQYF	TGTGCCAGCAGCTTCACAGGACTGTCTAAGGGGATTCAGTACTTC
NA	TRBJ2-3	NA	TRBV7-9	CASSPPRGHTDTQYF	TGTGCCAGCAGCCCCCCCAGGGGCCACACAGATACGCAGTATTTT
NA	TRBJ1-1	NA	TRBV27	CASSSDGGNTEAFF	TGTGCCAGCAGTTCAGACGGGGGGAACACTGAAGCTTTCTTT
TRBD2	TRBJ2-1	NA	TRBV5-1	CASSQQGLAGGRNEQFF	TGCGCCAGCAGCCAACAGGGACTAGCGGGAGGGCGGAATGAGCAGTTCTTC
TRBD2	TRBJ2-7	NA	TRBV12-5	CASGPGLAGGPSLDEQYF	TGTGCTAGTGGTCCGGGACTAGCGGGAGGGCCGTCCCTAGACGAGCAGTACTTC
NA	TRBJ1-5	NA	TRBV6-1	CANKEVQGNQPQHF	TGTGCCAACAAGGAGGTGCAGGGGAATCAGCCCCAGCATTTT
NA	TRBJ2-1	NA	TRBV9	CASSVDTQTYNEQFF	TGTGCCAGCAGCGTAGATACGCAGACCTACAATGAGCAGTTCTTC
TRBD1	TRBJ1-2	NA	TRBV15	CATSWTGNYGYTF	TGTGCCACCAGCTGGACAGGGAACTATGGCTACACCTTC
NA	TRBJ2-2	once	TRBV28	CASIPGSRNTGELFF	TGTGCCTCCATCCCCGGCAGCCGGAACACCGGGGAGCTGTTTTTT
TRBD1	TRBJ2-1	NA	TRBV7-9	CASSLGQDRGDEQFF	TGTGCCAGCAGCTTAGGGCAGGACAGGGGTGATGAGCAGTTCTTC
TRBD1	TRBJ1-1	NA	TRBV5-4	CASSFDRGAVTEAFF	TGTGCCAGCAGCTTCGACAGGGGTGCGGTCACTGAAGCTTTCTTT
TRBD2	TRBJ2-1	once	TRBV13	CASSPSSGRKGDNEQFF	TGTGCCAGCAGCCCCAGTAGCGGGAGAAAGGGAGACAATGAGCAGTTCTTC
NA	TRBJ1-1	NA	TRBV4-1	CASSPQGVYTEAFF	TGCGCCAGCAGCCCACAAGGAGTATACACTGAAGCTTTCTTT